In its sample, the clone carrying this TCR beta chain was seen once. These data belong to a study of blood T cell repertoires in COVID-19. Study-wide context: Whether acute or convalescent, the COVID-19 samples came from the United States, Italy and Spain.

The method was immunoSEQ multiplex PCR; TCRdb's version includes in-frame clones alone and lacks a portion of them. This sample has tens of thousands of clones; under 90% occur once, and the top ten carry 20% to 25%. V lost 1 base, J lost 10 bases, and 12 bases lay in between. Looked up from germline, CDR1 is SGDLS and CDR2 is YYNGEE. The CDR3 runs 14 residues. The sample consisted of peripheral blood. This chain uses TRBV9 with TRBJ1-6, with a weak D call TRBD1 (5 bases). The TCR comes from a woman older than 75 with COVID-19, enrolled during active disease. The CDR3: CASSVPGAKSPLHF. The CDR3, as DNA: TGTGCCAGCAGCGTACCTGGGGCGAAGTCACCCCTCCACTTT.